The 27 T cell receptor beta chains below all came from one sample that was sequenced in a study of T cell responses to AZD1222 COVID-19 vaccine. Data came from immunoSEQ multiplex PCR; TCRdb stores just in-frame clones and leaves some out. The profile shows some 79,000 clones, roughly 88% of them singletons. The sequences come from peripheral blood, collected 28 days after the second AZD1222 dose. The receptors here all came from an adult who received the AZD1222 COVID-19 vaccine.

The V and J genes are TRBV27 and TRBJ1-6; D unclear. The germline V and J ends were trimmed by 5 bases and 11 bases, with 22 bases remaining between them. The CDR3 has 16 residues. Germline-derived CDR1 and CDR2 are MNHEY and SMNVEV (reference sequence). The CDR3 here is CASSQKPVGFSTPLHF. CDR3 coding DNA: TGTGCCAGCAGTCAAAAACCCGTGGGTTTTAGTACACCCCTCCACTTT.

The rearrangement links TRBV6-2 or TRBV6-3 to TRBJ2-7, with TRBD1 identical over 7 bases. The length of the CDR3 is 14 residues. The V and J ends lost 2 bases and 0 bases, in that order; junction bases with no gene match: 1. CDR1 MNHEY and CDR2 SVGEGT come from the germline V gene. CDR3 sequence (DNA): TGTGCCAGCAGTTACGGGACAGACTCCTACGAGCAGTACTTC. It yields the protein CASSYGTDSYEQYF.

V is TRBV9 and J is TRBJ1-2; 7 bases map to TRBD1. The CDR3 totals 14 residues. V was clipped by 0 bases and J by 4 bases; unmatched bases: 3. From germline, CDR1 is SGDLS and CDR2 YYNGEE. This CDR3 is CASSVATGTYGYTF. CDR3 nucleotides: TGTGCCAGCAGCGTAGCGACAGGGACCTATGGCTACACCTTC.

The chain uses TRBV5-4 and TRBJ1-4; the match to TRBD1 covers 10 bases. Per the germline V gene, CDR1 is SGHNT and CDR2 is YYREEE (reference sequence). After removal of 3 bases from V and 6 bases from J, the junction contained 2 bases not matched to a gene. The CDR3 has 14 amino acids. Written as DNA, the CDR3 is TGTGCCAGCAGCTCGGGACAGGGGCATGAAAAACTGTTTTTT. Translating it yields CASSSGQGHEKLFF.

This clone was seen many times. The chain is built from TRBV18 and TRBJ2-1; D gene uncertain. With 1 base removed from V and 10 bases from J, the gap between germline ends came to 11 bases. This CDR3 is built from 13 residues. The germline gives CDR1 KGHSH, CDR2 LQKENI. In DNA, the CDR3 is TGTGCCAGCTCACCACTGCTGGAAACCGAGCAGTTCTTC. The encoded protein is CASSPLLETEQFF.

This chain connects TRBV28 to TRBJ2-3; no clear D. CDR1 and CDR2 from the germline V gene are MDHEN and SYDVKM. CDR3 size: 14 residues. Trimming stripped 5 bases from V and 1 base from J, with 10 bases between. CDR3 residues: CASSQPSGTDTQYF. The CDR3 bases are TGTGCCAGCAGTCAGCCCTCGGGCACAGATACGCAGTATTTT.

This clone showed up just a few times. V gene TRBV18 combines with J gene TRBJ1-4; D might be TRBD1 (6 bases). CDR3 size: 13 residues. V lost 2 bases and J lost 7, with 8 bases in between. Germline CDR1 KGHSH, CDR2 LQKENI. CDR3 region: CASSPGGGEKLFF. In DNA form, the CDR3 reads TGTGCCAGCTCACCAGGGGGCGGTGAAAAACTGTTTTTT. Full variable domain (outside the CDR3, taken from reference TRBV18 and TRBJ1-4): NAGVMQNPRHLVRRRGQEARLRCSPMKGHSHVYWYRQLPEEGLKFMVYLQKENIIDESGMPKERFSAEFPKEGPSILRIQQVVRGDSAAYFCASSPGGGEKLFFGSGTQLSVL.

This clone was seen a few times. The chain carries TRBV27 and TRBJ2-7; D might be TRBD2 (5 bases). Germline V lookup: CDR1 MNHEY, CDR2 SMNVEV (reference sequence). The CDR3 has 14 amino acids. Trimming removed 4 bases at V and 5 bases at J, with 15 bases between. The CDR3 sequence is CASSSPGGVDEQYF. CDR3 bases: TGTGCCAGCAGTTCCCCCGGAGGAGTCGACGAGCAGTACTTC.

This chain links TRBV6-5 with TRBJ1-3, with TRBD1 matching over 8 bases. The CDR3 has 15 amino acids. V was clipped by 2 bases and J by 0 bases; unmatched bases: 0. The germline V gene encodes CDR1 MNHEY and CDR2 SVGAGI. This CDR3 reads CASSYDRGSGNTIYF. The CDR3 DNA is TGTGCCAGCAGTTACGACAGGGGCTCTGGAAACACCATATATTTT.

This chain connects TRBV11-2 to TRBJ1-2, with 7 nucleotides matching TRBD1. CDR3 size: 15 residues. The V gene end was trimmed by 5 bases and the J gene end by 1 base; junction bases not matched to a gene: 7. CDR1 SGHAT and CDR2 FQNNGV come from the germline V gene. CDR3 nucleotides: TGTGCCAGCAGCATGGGACAGCGATATAACTATGGCTACACCTTC. Encoded protein: CASSMGQRYNYGYTF. The whole variable domain, remainder taken from reference TRBV11-2 and TRBJ1-2, is EAGVAQSPRYKIIEKRQSVAFWCNPISGHATLYWYQQILGQGPKLLIQFQNNGVVDDSQLPKDRFSAERLKGVDSTLKIQPAKLEDSAVYLCASSMGQRYNYGYTFGSGTRLTVV.

This rearrangement joins TRBV25-1 to TRBJ2-7, with a tentative D call TRBD1 (5 bases). Trimming cost V 2 bases and J 5 bases, with 10 bases left between them. Germline lookup yields CDR1 MGHDK and CDR2 SYGVNS. This CDR3 contains 13 residues. The DNA of the CDR3 is TGTGCCAGCAGTGAACCAGGGCGCAACGAGCAGTACTTC. It specifies CASSEPGRNEQYF.

The chain links TRBV28 to TRBJ1-5; a weak D match, TRBD1 (5 bases). The V gene lost 6 bases and the J gene lost 1 base, with 7 bases spanning the gap. This CDR3 is 13 amino acids long. Germline values: CDR1 MDHEN, CDR2 SYDVKM. The CDR3 here is CASSRDSNQPQHF. The CDR3 DNA reads as TGTGCCAGCAGCCGGGACAGCAATCAGCCCCAGCATTTT.

The J gene is TRBJ1-1, the V gene TRBV25-1; D remains unclear. The CDR3 covers 13 residues. The V and J ends lost 5 bases and 2 bases respectively, with 9 bases between them. CDR1 and CDR2 (germline): MGHDK, SYGVNS. The CDR3 DNA reads as TGTGCCAGCAGTAAACAGTCCAACACTGAAGCTTTCTTT. Protein sequence: CASSKQSNTEAFF.

The J gene is TRBJ2-4, the V gene TRBV7-9, with D tentatively TRBD2 (6 bases). The CDR3 is 14 residues long. Per the germline V gene, CDR1 is SEHNR and CDR2 is FQNEAQ (reference sequence). V lost 5 bases and J lost 6, with 14 bases in between. CDR3 coding DNA: TGTGCCAGCAGCGAAGCCGGGGGATCAAACATTCAGTACTTC. Translated: CASSEAGGSNIQYF.

This sequence joins TRBV7-8 and TRBJ2-7; D may correspond to TRBD1 or TRBD2 (5 bases each). The CDR3 has 13 amino acids. Deletions cut 5 bases from V and 3 bases from J, with 11 bases between. CDR1 and CDR2 (germline): SGHVS, FQNEAQ. The CDR3 reads CASSHEGFYEQYF. CDR3 coding DNA: TGTGCCAGCAGCCATGAGGGGTTCTACGAGCAGTACTTC.

This chain uses TRBV19 with TRBJ2-1; tentative D call: TRBD2 (5 bases). Trimming cost V 5 bases and J 1 base, with 15 bases left between them. In germline, CDR1 is LNHDA, CDR2 SQIVND (reference sequence). CDR3 length: 16 residues. The CDR3 sequence is CASSGGGSISYNEQFF. The DNA for the CDR3 is TGTGCCAGTAGTGGAGGTGGGAGTATTTCCTACAATGAGCAGTTCTTC.

This chain joins TRBV7-9 and TRBJ2-5; tentatively, D is TRBD1 (6 bases). Trimming took off 5 bases at V and 5 bases at J, with 15 bases between the two ends. The CDR3 length is 14 residues. Germline assignment: CDR1 SEHNR and CDR2 FQNEAQ (reference sequence). The CDR3 nucleotides are TGTGCCAGCAGCATAGAACAGGGTTGGGAGACCCAGTACTTC. This sequence encodes CASSIEQGWETQYF.

V gene TRBV7-9 combines with J gene TRBJ1-5; 7 positions agree with TRBD1. Germline V CDR1 and CDR2: SEHNR, FQNEAQ (reference sequence). Trimming at V came to 1 base and at J to 8 bases, leaving 5 bases not matched to a gene. This CDR3 has 14 amino acids. CDR3 sequence: CASSLGGQSKPQHF. The CDR3 region has the DNA TGTGCCAGCAGCTTAGGGGGACAGTCTAAGCCCCAGCATTTT. Using reference TRBV7-9 and TRBJ1-5 for the parts outside the CDR3, the full variable domain is DTGVSQNPRHKITKRGQNVTFRCDPISEHNRLYWYRQTLGQGPEFLTYFQNEAQLEKSRLLSDRFSAERPKGSFSTLEIQRTEQGDSAMYLCASSLGGQSKPQHFGDGTRLSIL.

V is TRBV18 and J is TRBJ2-1; D might be TRBD1 (5 bases). Deletions cut 1 base from V and 1 base from J, with 8 bases between. CDR1 and CDR2 from the germline V gene are KGHSH and LQKENI. The CDR3 length is 15 residues. In DNA form, the CDR3 reads TGTGCCAGCTCACCACTAGGACATTCCTACAATGAGCAGTTCTTC. Its translation is CASSPLGHSYNEQFF. Based on the CDR3 plus reference TRBV18 and TRBJ2-1, the full variable domain is NAGVMQNPRHLVRRRGQEARLRCSPMKGHSHVYWYRQLPEEGLKFMVYLQKENIIDESGMPKERFSAEFPKEGPSILRIQQVVRGDSAAYFCASSPLGHSYNEQFFGPGTRLTVL.

V gene TRBV15 combines with J gene TRBJ2-7, with D hard to call. The V gene lost 5 bases and the J gene lost 3 bases, with 8 bases spanning the gap. The CDR3 is 12 residues long. Germline CDR1 LNHNV, CDR2 YYDKDF (reference sequence). The CDR3 sequence is CATSPWGYEQYF. CDR3 sequence (DNA): TGTGCCACCAGCCCCTGGGGCTACGAGCAGTACTTC. The full variable domain, its missing parts supplied by reference TRBV15 and TRBJ2-7, is DAMVIQNPRYQVTQFGKPVTLSCSQTLNHNVMYWYQQKSSQAPKLLFHYYDKDFNNEADTPDNFQSRRPNTSFCFLDIRSPGLGDTAMYLCATSPWGYEQYFGPGTRLTVT.

This chain links TRBV23-1 with TRBJ1-6, with a possible D match to TRBD1 (6 bases). TRBV23-1 is sorted into the ORF group, with uncertain function. V lost 2 bases, J lost 10 bases, and 15 bases lay in between. There are 15 residues in the CDR3. CDR3 bases: TGCGCCAGCAGTCAAACAGGGCAGGGGAGGTCACCCCTCCACTTT. As protein: CASSQTGQGRSPLHF.

This clone was counted a few times. This chain joins TRBV7-2 and TRBJ1-4; 9 nucleotides match TRBD1. The V and J ends lost 4 bases and 4 bases, in that order; junction bases with no gene match: 4. The CDR3 totals 15 residues. The germline V gene encodes CDR1 SGHTA and CDR2 FQGNSA. The chain's CDR3 is CASSSGDRDNEKLFF. CDR3 nucleotides: TGTGCCAGCAGCTCAGGGGACAGGGATAATGAAAAACTGTTTTTT.

The genes are TRBV6-5 and TRBJ1-2; D is unresolved. CDR3 length equals 12 residues. The germline V gene encodes CDR1 MNHEY and CDR2 SVGAGI. Trimming pared 6 bases from V and 3 bases from J, leaving 8 bases between. The CDR3 nucleotides are TGTGCCAGCAGAAAGGGCGACTATGGCTACACCTTC. Amino acids: CASRKGDYGYTF.

The V and J genes are TRBV4-3 and TRBJ2-5; the D gene is possibly TRBD1 (8 bases). CDR1 and CDR2 from the germline V gene are LGHNA and YSLEER. The germline V and J ends were trimmed by 0 bases and 4 bases, with 12 bases remaining between them. The CDR3 is 15 amino acids. CDR3 in DNA: TGCGCCAGCAGCCAAGATACAGGGGGGGTAGAGACCCAGTACTTC. As protein: CASSQDTGGVETQYF.

The CDR3 DNA reads TGTGCCAGCAGCCAAGACGAGGCAGGTAATTCACCCCTCCACTTT. It is translated as CASSQDEAGNSPLHF. V usage is TRBV4-2 and J usage is TRBJ1-6; no definite D call. V lost 0 bases, J lost 6 bases, and 9 bases lay in between. The CDR3 is 15 amino acids. CDR1 and CDR2 from the germline V gene are LGHNA and YNFKEQ.

The table lists this clone with a few counts. The V and J genes are TRBV28 and TRBJ1-5; unclear D gene. This CDR3 has 15 residues. CDR1 is MDHEN and CDR2 is SYDVKM in the germline V gene. V dropped 3 bases and J dropped 0 bases, with 9 bases sitting between them. This CDR3 is CASSLGRPSNQPQHF. CDR3 DNA: TGTGCCAGCAGTTTGGGGAGACCTAGCAATCAGCCCCAGCATTTT.

The genes are TRBV28 and TRBJ2-2; D possibly corresponds to TRBD1 (6 bases). The CDR3 length is 16 residues. Trimming removed 8 bases from V and 0 bases from J, with 16 bases in between. CDR1 and CDR2 from the germline V gene are MDHEN and SYDVKM. This CDR3 reads CASETGTLANTGELFF. CDR3 nucleotide sequence: TGTGCCAGCGAGACCGGGACACTCGCGAACACCGGGGAGCTGTTTTTT. Combining the CDR3 with reference TRBV28 and TRBJ2-2 gives the whole variable domain DVKVTQSSRYLVKRTGEKVFLECVQDMDHENMFWYRQDPGLGLRLIYFSYDVKMKEKGDIPEGYSVSREKKERFSLILESASTNQTSMYLCASETGTLANTGELFFGEGSRLTVL.